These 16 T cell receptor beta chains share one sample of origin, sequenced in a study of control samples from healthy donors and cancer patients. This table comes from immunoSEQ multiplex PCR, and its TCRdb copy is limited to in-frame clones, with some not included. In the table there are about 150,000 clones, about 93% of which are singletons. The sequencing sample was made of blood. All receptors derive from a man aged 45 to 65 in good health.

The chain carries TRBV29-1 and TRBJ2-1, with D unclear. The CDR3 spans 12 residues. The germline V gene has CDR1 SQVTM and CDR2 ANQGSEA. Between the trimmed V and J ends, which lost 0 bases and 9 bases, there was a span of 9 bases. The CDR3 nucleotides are TGCAGCGTTGAAGATCATTTGATTGAGCAGTTCTTC. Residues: CSVEDHLIEQFF.

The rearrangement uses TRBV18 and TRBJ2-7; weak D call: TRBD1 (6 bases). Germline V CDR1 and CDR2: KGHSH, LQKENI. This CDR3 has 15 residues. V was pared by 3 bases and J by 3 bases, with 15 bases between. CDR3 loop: CASSPQRDTFYEQYF. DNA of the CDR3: TGTGCCAGCTCACCCCAGAGGGACACCTTCTACGAGCAGTACTTC.

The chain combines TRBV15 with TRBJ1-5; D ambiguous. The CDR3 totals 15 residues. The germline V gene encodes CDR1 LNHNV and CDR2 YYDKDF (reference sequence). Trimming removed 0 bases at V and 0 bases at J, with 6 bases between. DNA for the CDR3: TGTGCCACCAGCAGAGATAAGGGTAGCAATCAGCCCCAGCATTTT. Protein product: CATSRDKGSNQPQHF. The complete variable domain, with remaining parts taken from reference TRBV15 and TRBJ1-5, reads DAMVIQNPRYQVTQFGKPVTLSCSQTLNHNVMYWYQQKSSQAPKLLFHYYDKDFNNEADTPDNFQSRRPNTSFCFLDIRSPGLGDTAMYLCATSRDKGSNQPQHFGDGTRLSIL.

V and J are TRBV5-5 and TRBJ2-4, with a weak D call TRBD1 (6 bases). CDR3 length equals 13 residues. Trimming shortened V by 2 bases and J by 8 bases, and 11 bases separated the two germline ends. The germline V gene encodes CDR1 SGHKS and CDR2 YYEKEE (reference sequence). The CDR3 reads CASSFGTLDIQYF. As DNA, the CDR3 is TGTGCCAGCAGCTTCGGGACACTTGACATTCAGTACTTC.

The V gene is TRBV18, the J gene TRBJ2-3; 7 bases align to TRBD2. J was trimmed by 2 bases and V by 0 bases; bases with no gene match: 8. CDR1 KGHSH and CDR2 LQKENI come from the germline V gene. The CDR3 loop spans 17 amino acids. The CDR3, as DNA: TGTGCCAGCTCACCACCGTGGGAGGCGGGGGACACAGATACGCAGTATTTT. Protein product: CASSPPWEAGDTDTQYF. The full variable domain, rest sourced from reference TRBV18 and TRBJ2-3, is NAGVMQNPRHLVRRRGQEARLRCSPMKGHSHVYWYRQLPEEGLKFMVYLQKENIIDESGMPKERFSAEFPKEGPSILRIQQVVRGDSAAYFCASSPPWEAGDTDTQYFGPGTRLTVL.

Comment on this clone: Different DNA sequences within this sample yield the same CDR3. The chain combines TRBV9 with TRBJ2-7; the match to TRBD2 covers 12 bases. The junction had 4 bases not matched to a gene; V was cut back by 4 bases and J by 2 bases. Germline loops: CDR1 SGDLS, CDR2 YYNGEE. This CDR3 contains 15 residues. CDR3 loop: CASSPRTSGTYEQYF. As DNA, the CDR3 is TGTGCCAGCAGCCCAAGGACTAGCGGGACCTACGAGCAGTACTTC.

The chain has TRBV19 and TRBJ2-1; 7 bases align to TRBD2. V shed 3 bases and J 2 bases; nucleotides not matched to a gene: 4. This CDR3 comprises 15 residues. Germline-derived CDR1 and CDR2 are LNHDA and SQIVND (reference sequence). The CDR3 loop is CASSIGGRPYNEQFF. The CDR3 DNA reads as TGTGCCAGTAGTATCGGGGGGAGACCCTACAATGAGCAGTTCTTC.

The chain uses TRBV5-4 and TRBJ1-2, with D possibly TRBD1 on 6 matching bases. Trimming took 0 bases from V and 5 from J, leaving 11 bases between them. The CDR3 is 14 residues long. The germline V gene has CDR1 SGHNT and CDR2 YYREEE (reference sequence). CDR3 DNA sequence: TGTGCCAGCAGCTTGGCACCAGGGGAATATGGCTACACCTTC. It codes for CASSLAPGEYGYTF.

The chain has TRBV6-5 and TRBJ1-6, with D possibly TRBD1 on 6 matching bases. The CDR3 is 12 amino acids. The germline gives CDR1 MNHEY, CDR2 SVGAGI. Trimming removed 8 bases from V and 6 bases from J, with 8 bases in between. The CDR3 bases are TGTGCCAGCCCGGACAGTAATTCACCCCTCCACTTT. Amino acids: CASPDSNSPLHF.

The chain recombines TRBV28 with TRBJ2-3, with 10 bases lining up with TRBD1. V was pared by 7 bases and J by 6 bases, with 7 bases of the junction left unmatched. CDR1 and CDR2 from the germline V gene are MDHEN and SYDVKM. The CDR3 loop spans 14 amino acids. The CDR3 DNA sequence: TGTGCCAGCACCAGGGACAGGGGTAGGGATACGCAGTATTTT. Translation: CASTRDRGRDTQYF.

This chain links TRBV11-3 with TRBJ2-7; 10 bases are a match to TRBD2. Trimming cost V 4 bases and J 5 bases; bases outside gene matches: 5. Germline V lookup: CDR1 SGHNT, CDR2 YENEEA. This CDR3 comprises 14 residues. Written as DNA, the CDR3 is TGTGCCAGCAGCTCCAGCGGGAGGGCCCACGAGCAGTACTTC. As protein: CASSSSGRAHEQYF.

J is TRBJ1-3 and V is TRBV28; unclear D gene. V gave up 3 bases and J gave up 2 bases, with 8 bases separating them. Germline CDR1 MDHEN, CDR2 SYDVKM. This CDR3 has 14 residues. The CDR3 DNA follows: TGTGCCAGCAGTTTGTCTTCGGCTGGAAACACCATATATTTT. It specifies CASSLSSAGNTIYF.

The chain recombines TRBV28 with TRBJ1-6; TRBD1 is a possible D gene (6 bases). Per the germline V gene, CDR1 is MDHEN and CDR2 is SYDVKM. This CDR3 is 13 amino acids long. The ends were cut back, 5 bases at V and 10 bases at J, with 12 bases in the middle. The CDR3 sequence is CASSPTGRSPLHF. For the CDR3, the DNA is TGTGCCAGCAGTCCGACAGGTCGGTCACCCCTCCACTTT.

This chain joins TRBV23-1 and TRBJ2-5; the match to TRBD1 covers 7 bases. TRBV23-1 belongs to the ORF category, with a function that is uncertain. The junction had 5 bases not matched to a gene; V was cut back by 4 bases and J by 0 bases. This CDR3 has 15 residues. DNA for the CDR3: TGCGCCAGCAGTCTCATACAGGGGCACCAAGAGACCCAGTACTTC. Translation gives CASSLIQGHQETQYF.

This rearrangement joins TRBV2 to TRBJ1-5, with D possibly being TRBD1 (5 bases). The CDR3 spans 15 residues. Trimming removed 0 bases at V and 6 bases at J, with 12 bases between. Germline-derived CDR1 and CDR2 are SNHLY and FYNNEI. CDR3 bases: TGTGCCAGCAGTGAAGCGCTTGGAGGGGTTCAGCCCCAGCATTTT. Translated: CASSEALGGVQPQHF.

CDR3 nucleotide sequence: TGTGCCACCAGTGGGGCCCTTAGCGGGAGGGGAGACAGCGAGCAGTTCTTC. Translated: CATSGALSGRGDSEQFF. The V and J genes are TRBV24-1 and TRBJ2-1; TRBD2 aligns across 11 bases. The length of the CDR3 is 17 residues. CDR1 KGHDR and CDR2 SFDVKD come from the germline V gene. The V segment lost 5 bases and the J segment 10 bases; nucleotides outside the gene matches: 15.